This is a list of T cell receptor beta chains from one sample in a study of T cell clonotyping in hematopoietic cell transplantation. Data came from immunoSEQ multiplex PCR; TCRdb stores just in-frame clones and leaves some out. The sample yields approximately 10,000 clones, roughly half seen once. Source: peripheral blood mononuclear cells, taken 100 days after allogeneic stem cell transplant. The receptors stem from a female patient aged 50-59 years who had an allogeneic stem cell transplant from an unrelated donor, so the T cells may come from the graft donor. Some clones in this sample may be carry-over from other donors' samples. Both conserved end residues are part of each CDR3. The D gene is left open where the match is weak. Only some rows state a clone size, as once, few, many or a class for expanded clones.

>-|TRBV25-1|-|TRBJ2-7
TGTGCCAGCAGTGGGGGATACGAGCAGTACTTC
CASSGGYEQYF
>-|TRBV30|-|TRBJ2-7
TGTGCCTGGAGTGTACTTTTCAGTCAGGAGCAGTACTTC
CAWSVLFSQEQYF
>-|TRBV6-5|TRBD1|TRBJ1-2
TGTGCCAGCAGTTACTCAACAGGGGCAAGCCAAGGCTACACCTTC
CASSYSTGASQGYTF
>-|TRBV29-1|-|TRBJ2-7
TGCAGCGTTCTGGGGTCAGTCGAGCAGTACTTC
CSVLGSVEQYF
>-|TRBV7-3|-|TRBJ1-1
TGTGCCAGCAGCTCGGACAGTGGGAACACTGAAGCTTTCTTT
CASSSDSGNTEAFF
>-|TRBV6-6|-|TRBJ1-2
TGTGCCAGCACGAGGGAGGGGCTGTCTGGCTACACCTTC
CASTREGLSGYTF
>-|TRBV4-2|TRBD1|TRBJ1-2
TGTGCCAGCAGCCAAGTAGGGGGACAGGGGGCTAGTGGCTACACCTTC
CASSQVGGQGASGYTF
>-|TRBV4-1|-|TRBJ1-2
TGCGCCAGCAGCGGGGTAGGACATTATGGCTACACCTTC
CASSGVGHYGYTF
>-|TRBV30|-|TRBJ1-3
TGTGCCTGGAGCGCAGGGAGCACCATATATTTT
CAWSAGSTIYF
>-|TRBV7-2|-|TRBJ2-3
TGTGCCAGCAGCCCTAGGTGGGGGAGACCAAACACAGATACGCAGTATTTT
CASSPRWGRPNTDTQYF
>-|TRBV6-1|TRBD1|TRBJ1-1
TGTGCCAGCAGTGCCCGACAGGGGTTGGGGGTGAACACTGAAGCTTTCTTT
CASSARQGLGVNTEAFF
>few|TRBV4-2|TRBD2|TRBJ2-3
TGTGCCAGCAGCCAGGGACTAACAGATACGCAGTATTTT
CASSQGLTDTQYF
>once|TRBV23-1|-|TRBJ1-4
TGCGCCAGCAGTCCCTCGGATGAAAAACTGTTTTTT
CASSPSDEKLFF
>-|TRBV6-1|-|TRBJ2-1
TGTGCCAGCGCAATGGAGGGGTATGAGCAGTTCTTC
CASAMEGYEQFF
>-|TRBV28|-|TRBJ1-6
TGTGCCAGCAGACCGCCCCGGGGAGGGTTGACTTCACCCCTCCACTTT
CASRPPRGGLTSPLHF
>-|TRBV5-1|TRBD2|TRBJ2-3
TGCGCCAGCAGCTCCGGGACGGCGGGGGGCCTCACAGATACGCAGTATTTT
CASSSGTAGGLTDTQYF
>-|TRBV6-1|-|TRBJ1-5
TGTGCCAGCATTTCAAGAGACCTGGGCAATCAGCCCCAGCATTTT
CASISRDLGNQPQHF
>once|TRBV19|-|TRBJ1-2
TGTGCCAGTAGTATAGATTCCAGTTTTCGCTATGGCTACACCTTC
CASSIDSSFRYGYTF
>-|TRBV30|-|TRBJ2-1
TGTGCCTGGAGTGTACGTAGGGGCAATGAGCAGTTCTTC
CAWSVRRGNEQFF
>-|TRBV5-4|-|TRBJ2-7
TGTGCCAGCAGCCCGAACGACATCTCCTACGAGCAGTACTTC
CASSPNDISYEQYF
>-|TRBV28|-|TRBJ1-1
TGTGCCAGCGGCATCCCAGGGGCCGTGAACACTGAAGCTTTCTTT
CASGIPGAVNTEAFF
>-|TRBV25-1|TRBD1|TRBJ1-1
TGTGCCAGCAGAGGACAGGGAAAGTTGGGTGCTTTCTTT
CASRGQGKLGAFF
>-|TRBV29-1|-|TRBJ2-2
TGCAGCGTTGGCGGCGGCGGGGAGCTGTTTTTT
CSVGGGGELFF
>few|TRBV4-1|TRBD1|TRBJ1-5
TGCGCCAGCAGCCCTAGCGGACAGGGTTATCAGCCCCAGCATTTT
CASSPSGQGYQPQHF
>-|TRBV25-1|-|TRBJ1-1
TGTGCCAGCACGCGGGGCCTGAACACTGAAGCTTTCTTT
CASTRGLNTEAFF
>once|TRBV9|TRBD1|TRBJ2-7
TGTGCCAGCAGCGTACTGGGACAGGGGGCGGTCGAGCAGTACTTC
CASSVLGQGAVEQYF
>few|TRBV6-6|-|TRBJ1-1
TGTGCCACCTACGGCGGGTGGAGCACTGAAGCCTTCTTT
CATYGGWSTEAFF
>few|TRBV7-6|-|TRBJ2-2
TGTGCCAGCAGTGGGACGACCGGGGAGCTGTTTTTT
CASSGTTGELFF
>-|TRBV30|TRBD1|TRBJ2-7
TGTGCCTGGAGAGGGGGACAGAACTCCTACGAGCAGTACTTC
CAWRGGQNSYEQYF
>-|TRBV7-3|TRBD1|TRBJ1-1
TGTGCCAGCAGCTCAAACGGGGGGACAGTTGAAGCTTTCTTT
CASSSNGGTVEAFF
>-|TRBV30|TRBD1|TRBJ2-3
TGTGCCTGGAGTGTATTTCAGGGGGCTTTTATGGGCACAGATACGCAGTATTTT
CAWSVFQGAFMGTDTQYF
>medium-sized|TRBV5-1|-|TRBJ1-5
TGCGCCAGCAGCCCGGCCGGAGATCAGCCCCAGCATTTT
CASSPAGDQPQHF
>-|TRBV19|-|TRBJ1-2
TGTGCCAGTACCCTGGCGGCAGGGTTAGGCTACACCTTC
CASTLAAGLGYTF
>-|TRBV4-1|-|TRBJ1-1
TGCGCCAGCAGCCTTAAGGGTGGCACTGAAGCTTTCTTT
CASSLKGGTEAFF
>-|TRBV30|-|TRBJ1-3
TGTGCCTGGAGTGTAACCGGGGAAAGAAACACCATATATTTT
CAWSVTGERNTIYF
>few|TRBV7-2|-|TRBJ1-6
TGTGCCAGCAGCTTAGTTGGGGGGAATTCACCCCTCCACTTT
CASSLVGGNSPLHF
>few|TRBV10-3|-|TRBJ1-2
TGTGCCATCACCGACCCGGGAGAGGGAAGTAGCTATGGCTACACCTTC
CAITDPGEGSSYGYTF
>-|TRBV25-1|-|TRBJ1-1
TGTGCCAGCAGTACCTGGGACACCCAATACACTGAAGCTTTCTTT
CASSTWDTQYTEAFF
>few|TRBV19|TRBD1|TRBJ2-7
TGTGCCAGTAGAACGGGAAAGGGGGCTATCGACGAGCAGTACTTC
CASRTGKGAIDEQYF
>-|TRBV30|-|TRBJ1-3
TGTGCCTGGAGTGGGCCAAGTCGGTCTGGAAACACCATATATTTT
CAWSGPSRSGNTIYF
>few|TRBV19|-|TRBJ1-2
TGTGCCAGTAGTATAACGCAGGGAAGTGGCTACACCTTC
CASSITQGSGYTF
>-|TRBV27|-|TRBJ1-2
TGTGCCAGCAGTATCCGACAGGACAACTATGGCTACACCTTC
CASSIRQDNYGYTF
>-|TRBV5-1|TRBD1|TRBJ1-6
TGCGCCAGCAGCCTGACAGGGACGGATTCACCCCTCCACTTT
CASSLTGTDSPLHF
>-|TRBV30|-|TRBJ1-5
TGTGCCTGGAGTGTAAAGGGCACGCCCGGGCCCCAGCATTTT
CAWSVKGTPGPQHF
>few|TRBV30|-|TRBJ1-5
TGTGCCTGGGGGTTAAATGGCAATCAGCCCCAGCATTTT
CAWGLNGNQPQHF
>-|TRBV29-1|-|TRBJ1-2
TGCAGCGTTATAGGGTTTAACTATGGCTACACCTTC
CSVIGFNYGYTF
>-|TRBV5-1|-|TRBJ2-7
TGCGCCAGCAGCTTGCAGGGTAGCGAGCAGTACTTC
CASSLQGSEQYF
>-|TRBV5-6|-|TRBJ2-5
TGTGCCAGCAGCTTGCTCGCGTTCGGCCAGTACTTC
CASSLLAFGQYF
>-|TRBV30|-|TRBJ1-3
TGTGCCTGGAGTCATCATCCCTCTGGAAACACCATATATTTT
CAWSHHPSGNTIYF
>-|TRBV25-1|TRBD2|TRBJ2-5
TGTGCCAGCAGTGCCGGGACGGGGGGTAGGGAGCAGTACTTC
CASSAGTGGREQYF
>-|TRBV7-9|TRBD2|TRBJ2-3
TGTGCCAGCAGCAAGACTAGCCGAAGCACAGATACGCAGTATTTT
CASSKTSRSTDTQYF
>medium-sized|TRBV19|-|TRBJ1-1
TGTGCCAGTAGTATAGGAATTGCCACTGAAGCTTTCTTT
CASSIGIATEAFF
>once|TRBV30|TRBD1|TRBJ2-5
TGTGCCTGGACAACGGGACAGGGTTTGACCCAGTACTTC
CAWTTGQGLTQYF
>-|TRBV30|-|TRBJ1-1
TGTGCCGAAAGGACACTCATGAACACTGAAGCTTTCTTT
CAERTLMNTEAFF
>few|TRBV30|-|TRBJ2-7
TGTGCCTGGAGCTTTGGACCGACCTACGAGCAGTACTTC
CAWSFGPTYEQYF
>-|TRBV6-5|-|TRBJ1-2
TGTGCCAGCAGTTACTCCCGGAGGGGGAACTATGGCTACACCTTC
CASSYSRRGNYGYTF
>few|TRBV10-3|TRBD1|TRBJ1-2
TGTGCCATCAGTAGCGAGACAGGGGATGGCTACACCTTC
CAISSETGDGYTF
>-|TRBV30|TRBD1|TRBJ2-3
TGTGCCTGGAGCGGACAGGGAGTTGGCCCAGATACGCAGTATTTT
CAWSGQGVGPDTQYF
>-|TRBV30|TRBD1|TRBJ1-1
TGTGCCTGGATAAGGACAGGGGGGCACACTGAAGCTTTCTTT
CAWIRTGGHTEAFF